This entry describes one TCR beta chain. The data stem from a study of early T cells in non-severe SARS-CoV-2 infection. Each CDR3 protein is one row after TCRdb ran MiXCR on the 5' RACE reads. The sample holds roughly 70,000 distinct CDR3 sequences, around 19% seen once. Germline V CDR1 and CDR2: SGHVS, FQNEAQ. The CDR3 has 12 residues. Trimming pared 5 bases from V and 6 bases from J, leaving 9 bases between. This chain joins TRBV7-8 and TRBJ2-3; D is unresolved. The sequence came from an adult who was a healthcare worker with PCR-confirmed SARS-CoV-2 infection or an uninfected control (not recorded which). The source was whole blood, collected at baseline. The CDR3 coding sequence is TGTGCCAGCAGCCTGATGGGTGATACGCAGTATTTT. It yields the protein CASSLMGDTQYF.